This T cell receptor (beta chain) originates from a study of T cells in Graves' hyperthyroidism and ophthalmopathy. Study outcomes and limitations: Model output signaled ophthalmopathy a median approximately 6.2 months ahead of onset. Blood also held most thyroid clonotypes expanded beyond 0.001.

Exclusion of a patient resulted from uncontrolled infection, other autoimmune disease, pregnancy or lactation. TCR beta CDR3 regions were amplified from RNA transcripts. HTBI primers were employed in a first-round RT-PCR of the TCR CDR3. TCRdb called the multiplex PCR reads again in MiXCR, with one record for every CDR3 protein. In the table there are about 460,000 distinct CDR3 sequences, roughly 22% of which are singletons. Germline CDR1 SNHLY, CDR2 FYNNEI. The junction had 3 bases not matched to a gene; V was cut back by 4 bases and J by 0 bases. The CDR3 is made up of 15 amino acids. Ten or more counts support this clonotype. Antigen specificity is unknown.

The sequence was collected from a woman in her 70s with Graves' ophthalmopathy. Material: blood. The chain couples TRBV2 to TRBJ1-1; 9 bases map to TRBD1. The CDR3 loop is CASSAQGALNTEAFF. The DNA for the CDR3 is TGTGCCAGCAGTGCACAGGGGGCATTGAACACTGAAGCTTTCTTT.